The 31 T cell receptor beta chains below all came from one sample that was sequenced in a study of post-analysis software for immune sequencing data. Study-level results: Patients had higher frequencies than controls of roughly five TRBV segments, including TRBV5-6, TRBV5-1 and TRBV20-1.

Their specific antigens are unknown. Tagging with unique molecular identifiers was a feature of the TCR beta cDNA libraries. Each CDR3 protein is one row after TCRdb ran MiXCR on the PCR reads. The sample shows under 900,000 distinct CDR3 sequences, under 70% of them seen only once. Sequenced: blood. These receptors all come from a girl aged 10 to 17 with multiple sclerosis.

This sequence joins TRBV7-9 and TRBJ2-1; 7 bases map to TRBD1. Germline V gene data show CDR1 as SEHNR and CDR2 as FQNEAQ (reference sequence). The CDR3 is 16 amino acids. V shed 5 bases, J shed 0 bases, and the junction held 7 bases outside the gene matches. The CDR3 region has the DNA TGTGCCAGCAGCCCCGAGGGGGCGAGCTCCTACAATGAGCAGTTCTTC. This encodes CASSPEGASSYNEQFF.

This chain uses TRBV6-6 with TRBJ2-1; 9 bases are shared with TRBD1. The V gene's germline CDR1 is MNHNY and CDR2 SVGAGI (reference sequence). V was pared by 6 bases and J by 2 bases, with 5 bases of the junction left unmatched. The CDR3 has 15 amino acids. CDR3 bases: TGTGCCAGCAGGCTGGGACAGGGCCCCTACAATGAGCAGTTCTTC. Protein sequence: CASRLGQGPYNEQFF.

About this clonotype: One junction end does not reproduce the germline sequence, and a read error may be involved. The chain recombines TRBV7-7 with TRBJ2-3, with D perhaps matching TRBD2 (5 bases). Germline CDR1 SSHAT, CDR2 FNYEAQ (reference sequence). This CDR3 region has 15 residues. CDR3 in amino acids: CASSFASRGTDTQYF. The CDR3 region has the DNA TGTGCTAGCAGCTTTGCTAGTCGGGGAACAGATACGCAGTATTTT.

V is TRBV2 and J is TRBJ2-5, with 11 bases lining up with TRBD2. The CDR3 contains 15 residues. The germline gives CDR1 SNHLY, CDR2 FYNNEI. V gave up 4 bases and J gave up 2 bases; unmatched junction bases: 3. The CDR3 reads CASSGTSGPQETQYF. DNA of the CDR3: TGTGCCAGCAGTGGGACTAGCGGGCCACAAGAGACCCAGTACTTC.

CDR3 loop: CASSLDLGGRSYEQYF. CDR3 sequence (DNA): TGTGCCAGCAGTTTGGATTTGGGTGGTCGCTCCTACGAGCAGTACTTC. V is TRBV27 and J is TRBJ2-7; D is undetermined. The CDR3 loop spans 16 amino acids. Trimming shortened V by 3 bases and J by 0 bases, and 15 bases separated the two germline ends. CDR1 MNHEY and CDR2 SMNVEV come from the germline V gene (reference sequence).

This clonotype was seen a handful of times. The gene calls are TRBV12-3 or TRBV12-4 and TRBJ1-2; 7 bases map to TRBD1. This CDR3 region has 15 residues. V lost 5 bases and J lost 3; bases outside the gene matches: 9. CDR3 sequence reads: CASSLDREHYYGYTF. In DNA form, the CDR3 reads TGTGCCAGCAGTCTTGACAGGGAGCATTACTATGGCTACACCTTC.

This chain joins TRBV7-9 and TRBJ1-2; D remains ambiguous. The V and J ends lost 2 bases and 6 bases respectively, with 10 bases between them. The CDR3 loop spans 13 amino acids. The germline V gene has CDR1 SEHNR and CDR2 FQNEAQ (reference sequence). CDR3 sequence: CASSLKGNDGYTF. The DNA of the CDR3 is TGTGCCAGCAGCTTAAAAGGGAACGATGGCTACACCTTC.

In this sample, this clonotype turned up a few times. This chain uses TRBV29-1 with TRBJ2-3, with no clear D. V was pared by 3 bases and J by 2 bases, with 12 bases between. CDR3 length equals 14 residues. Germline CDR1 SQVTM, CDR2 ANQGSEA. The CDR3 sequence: CSVDSEDHTDTQYF. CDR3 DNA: TGCAGCGTTGACAGTGAAGACCACACAGATACGCAGTATTTT.

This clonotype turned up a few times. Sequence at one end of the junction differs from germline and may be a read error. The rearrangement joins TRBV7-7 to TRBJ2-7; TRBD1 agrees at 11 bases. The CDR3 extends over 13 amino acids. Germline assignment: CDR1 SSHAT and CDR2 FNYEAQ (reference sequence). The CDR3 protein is CASSSGTGGEQYF. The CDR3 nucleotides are TGTGCTAGCAGCTCCGGGACAGGGGGCGAGCAGTACTTC.

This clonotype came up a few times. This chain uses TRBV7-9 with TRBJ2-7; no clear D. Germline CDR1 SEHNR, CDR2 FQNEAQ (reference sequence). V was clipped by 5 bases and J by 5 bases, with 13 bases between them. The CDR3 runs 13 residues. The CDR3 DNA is TGTGCCAGCAGCCCGCAGGTAGTGAACGAGCAGTACTTC. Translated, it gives CASSPQVVNEQYF.

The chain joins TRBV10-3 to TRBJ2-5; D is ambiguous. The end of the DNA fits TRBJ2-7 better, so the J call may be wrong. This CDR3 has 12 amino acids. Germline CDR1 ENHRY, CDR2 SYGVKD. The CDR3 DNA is TGTGCCATCAGTGAGTCAGCAGACGAGCAGTACTTC. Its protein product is CAISESADEQYF.

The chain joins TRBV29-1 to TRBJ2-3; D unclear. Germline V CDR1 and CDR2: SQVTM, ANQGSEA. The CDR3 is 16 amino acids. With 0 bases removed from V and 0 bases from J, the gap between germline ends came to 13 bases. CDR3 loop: CSVEDRLTTSTDTQYF. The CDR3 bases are TGCAGCGTTGAAGATCGGCTAACAACTAGCACAGATACGCAGTATTTT.

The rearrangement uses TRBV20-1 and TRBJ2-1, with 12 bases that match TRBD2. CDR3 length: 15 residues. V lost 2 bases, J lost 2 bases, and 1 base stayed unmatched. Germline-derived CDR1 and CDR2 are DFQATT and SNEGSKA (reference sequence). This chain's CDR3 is CSARLAGGPYNEQFF. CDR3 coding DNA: TGCAGTGCTAGACTAGCGGGAGGGCCCTACAATGAGCAGTTCTTC.

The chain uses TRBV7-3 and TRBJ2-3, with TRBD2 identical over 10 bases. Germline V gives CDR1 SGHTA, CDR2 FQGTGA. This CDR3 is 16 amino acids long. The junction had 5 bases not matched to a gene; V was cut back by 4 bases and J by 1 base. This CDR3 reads CASSSQGTSGTDTQYF. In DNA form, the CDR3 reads TGTGCCAGCAGCTCTCAAGGGACTAGCGGCACAGATACGCAGTATTTT.

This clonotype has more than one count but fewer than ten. CDR3 in DNA: TGTGCCAGCCGCGAGGGCCACGAGCAGTACTTC. This gives the protein CASREGHEQYF. This rearrangement joins TRBV3-1 to TRBJ2-7; D may be TRBD2 (5 bases). The CDR3 runs 11 residues. The V gene lost 8 bases and the J gene lost 5 bases, with 10 bases spanning the gap. Germline V lookup: CDR1 LGHDT, CDR2 YNNKEL (reference sequence).

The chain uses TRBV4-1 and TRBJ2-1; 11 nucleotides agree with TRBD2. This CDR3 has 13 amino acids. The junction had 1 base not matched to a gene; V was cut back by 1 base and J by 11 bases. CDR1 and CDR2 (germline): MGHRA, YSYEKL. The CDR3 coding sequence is TGCGCCAGCAGCCAAGGACTAGCGGGGAAGCAGTTCTTC. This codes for CASSQGLAGKQFF.

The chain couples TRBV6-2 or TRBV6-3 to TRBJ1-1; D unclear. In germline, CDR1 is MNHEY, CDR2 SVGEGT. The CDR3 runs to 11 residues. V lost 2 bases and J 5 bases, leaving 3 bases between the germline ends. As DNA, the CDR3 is TGTGCCAGCAGTTACATGACTGAAGCTTTCTTT. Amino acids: CASSYMTEAFF.

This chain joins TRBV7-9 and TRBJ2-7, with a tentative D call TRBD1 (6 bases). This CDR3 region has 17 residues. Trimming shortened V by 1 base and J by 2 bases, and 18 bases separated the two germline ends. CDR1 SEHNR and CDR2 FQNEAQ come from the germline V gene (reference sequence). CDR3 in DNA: TGTGCCAGCAGCTTAGGGGCCCGGAACAGGGAACCCTACGAGCAGTACTTC. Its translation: CASSLGARNREPYEQYF.

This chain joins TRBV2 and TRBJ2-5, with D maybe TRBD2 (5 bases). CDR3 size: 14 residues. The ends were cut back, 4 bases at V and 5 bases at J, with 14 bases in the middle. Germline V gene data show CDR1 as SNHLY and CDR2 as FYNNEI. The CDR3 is CASSVSSGLETQYF. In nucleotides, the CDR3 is TGTGCCAGCAGTGTATCGAGCGGATTGGAGACCCAGTACTTC.

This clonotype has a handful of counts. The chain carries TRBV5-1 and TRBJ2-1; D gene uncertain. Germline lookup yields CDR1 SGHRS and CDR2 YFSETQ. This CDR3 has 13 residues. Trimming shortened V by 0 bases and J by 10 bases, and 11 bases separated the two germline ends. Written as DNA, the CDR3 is TGCGCCAGCAGCTTGGACGCCAGCCCCGAGCAGTTCTTC. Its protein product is CASSLDASPEQFF.

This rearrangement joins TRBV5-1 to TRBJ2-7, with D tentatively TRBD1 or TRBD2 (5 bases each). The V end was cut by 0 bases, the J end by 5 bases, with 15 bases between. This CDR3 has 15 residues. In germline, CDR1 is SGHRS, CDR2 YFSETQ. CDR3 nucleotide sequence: TGCGCCAGCAGCTTGGGGGGGTCCTCCCTGGACGAGCAGTACTTC. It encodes CASSLGGSSLDEQYF.

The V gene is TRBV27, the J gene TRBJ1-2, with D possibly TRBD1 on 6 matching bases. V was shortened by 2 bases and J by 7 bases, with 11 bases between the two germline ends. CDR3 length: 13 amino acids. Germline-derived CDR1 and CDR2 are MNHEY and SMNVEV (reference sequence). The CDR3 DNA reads TGTGCCAGCAGTTTACAGGGGCGACTTGGCTACACCTTC. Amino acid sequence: CASSLQGRLGYTF.

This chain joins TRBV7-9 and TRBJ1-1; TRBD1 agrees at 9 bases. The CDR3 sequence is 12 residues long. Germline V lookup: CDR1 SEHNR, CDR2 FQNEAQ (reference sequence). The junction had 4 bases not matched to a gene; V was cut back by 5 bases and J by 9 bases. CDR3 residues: CASSPGQGQAFF. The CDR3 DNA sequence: TGTGCCAGCAGCCCAGGACAGGGGCAAGCTTTCTTT.

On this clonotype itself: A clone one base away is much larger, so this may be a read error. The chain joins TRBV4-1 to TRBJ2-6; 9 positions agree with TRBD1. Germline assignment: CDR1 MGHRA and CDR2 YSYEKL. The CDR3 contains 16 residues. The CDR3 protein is CASSPGQGSGANVRTF. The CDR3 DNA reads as TGCGCCAGCAGCCCGGGACAGGGCTCTGGGGCCAACGTCCGGACTTTC.

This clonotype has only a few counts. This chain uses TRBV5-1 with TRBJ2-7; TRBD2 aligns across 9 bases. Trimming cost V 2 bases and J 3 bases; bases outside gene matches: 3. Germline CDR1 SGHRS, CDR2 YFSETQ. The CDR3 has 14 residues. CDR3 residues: CASSFSGSNYEQYF. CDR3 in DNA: TGCGCCAGCAGCTTTAGCGGGAGTAACTACGAGCAGTACTTC.

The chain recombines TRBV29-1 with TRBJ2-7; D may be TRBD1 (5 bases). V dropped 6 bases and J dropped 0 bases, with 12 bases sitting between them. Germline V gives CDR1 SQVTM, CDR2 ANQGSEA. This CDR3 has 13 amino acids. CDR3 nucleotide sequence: TGCAGCGTCACGACAGTTTCCTCCTACGAGCAGTACTTC. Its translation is CSVTTVSSYEQYF.

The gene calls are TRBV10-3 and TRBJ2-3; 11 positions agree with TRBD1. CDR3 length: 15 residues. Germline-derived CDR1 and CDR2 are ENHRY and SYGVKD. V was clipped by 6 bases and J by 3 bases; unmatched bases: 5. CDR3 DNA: TGTGCCATCAGCCCCGGGACAGGGGGTACAGATACGCAGTATTTT. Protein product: CAISPGTGGTDTQYF.

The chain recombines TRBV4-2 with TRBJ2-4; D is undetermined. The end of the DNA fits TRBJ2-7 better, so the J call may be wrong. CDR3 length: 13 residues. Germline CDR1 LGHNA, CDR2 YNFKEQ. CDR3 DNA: TGTGCCAGCAGCCAAATGTCCCAACACGAGCAGTACTTC. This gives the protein CASSQMSQHEQYF.

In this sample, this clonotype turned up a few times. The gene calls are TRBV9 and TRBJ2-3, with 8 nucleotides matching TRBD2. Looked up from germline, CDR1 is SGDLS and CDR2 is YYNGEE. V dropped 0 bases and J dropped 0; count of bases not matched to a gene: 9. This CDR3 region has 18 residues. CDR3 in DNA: TGTGCCAGCAGCGTAGGGATAAGCGGGAGTGCTAGCACAGATACGCAGTATTTT. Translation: CASSVGISGSASTDTQYF.

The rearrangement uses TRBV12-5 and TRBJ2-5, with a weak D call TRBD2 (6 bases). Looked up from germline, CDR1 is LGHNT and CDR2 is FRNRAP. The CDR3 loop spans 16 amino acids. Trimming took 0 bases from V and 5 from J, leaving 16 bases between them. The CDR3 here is CASGLVQVWLAETQYF. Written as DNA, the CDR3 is TGTGCTAGTGGTTTGGTACAGGTTTGGCTAGCGGAGACCCAGTACTTC.

CDR3 amino acids: CASGGRGQQYF. The CDR3, as DNA: TGTGCCAGCGGGGGGAGGGGACAGCAGTACTTC. V is TRBV6-5 and J is TRBJ2-7; 7 bases align to TRBD2. CDR1 is MNHEY, CDR2 SVGAGI, per germline. The CDR3 has 11 amino acids. Unmatched junction bases numbered 6, after V lost 8 bases and J lost 8 bases.